This is a list of T cell receptor beta chains from one sample in a study of T cell responses to AZD1222 COVID-19 vaccine. Profiled with immunoSEQ multiplex PCR; TCRdb holds only in-frame clones, not every one. The sample records roughly 140,000 clones, around nine tenths being singletons. The sample was peripheral blood, taken on day 0 of AZD1222 vaccination. These receptors were collected from an adult in good health. Each CDR3 is given with its conserved first and last residue. D genes are given only for firm matches. The size entry is marked missing in some rows and otherwise reads once, few, many or a size class.

j_gene,abundance,v_gene,d_gene,len,CDR3nt,CDR3aa
TRBJ1-4,once,TRBV5-1,NA,17,TGCGCCAGCAGCTTCGGTTGGACGGCAACAACTAATGAAAAACTGTTTTTT,CASSFGWTATTNEKLFF
TRBJ1-5,NA,TRBV10-3,NA,15,TGTGCCATCAGTGATCGGGGGGATAGCAATCAGCCCCAGCATTTT,CAISDRGDSNQPQHF
TRBJ1-2,NA,TRBV3-1/TRBV3-2,NA,12,TGTGCCAGCAGCCAAGACGGGAAGGGCTACACCTTC,CASSQDGKGYTF
TRBJ1-1,NA,TRBV6-6,TRBD1,15,TGTGCCAGCAGTTACGGGGAACACCGGGACAGTAAAGCTTTCTTT,CASSYGEHRDSKAFF
TRBJ2-1,NA,TRBV7-2,TRBD2,16,TGTGCCAGCATCCCTTGGATAGGTAGCGGGAGAGGAAAGCAGTTCTTC,CASIPWIGSGRGKQFF
TRBJ2-1,NA,TRBV29-1,TRBD2,18,TGCAGCGTTGGTGGGAACTTGGGCTTAGCGGGAAACTACAATGAGCAGTTCTTC,CSVGGNLGLAGNYNEQFF
TRBJ2-1,NA,TRBV5-8,NA,16,TGTGCCAGCAGCATACAGGGCCGGCTCGGGTCGGGTGAGCAGTTCTTC,CASSIQGRLGSGEQFF
TRBJ2-2,NA,TRBV9,NA,13,TGTGCCAGCAGCGCCCTCGCGTCCGGGGAGCTGTTTTTT,CASSALASGELFF
TRBJ1-1,NA,TRBV9,NA,14,TGTGCCAGCAGCGTATCCCCACTGAACACTGAAGCTTTCTTT,CASSVSPLNTEAFF
TRBJ1-4,NA,TRBV6-5,NA,14,TGTGCCAGCAGTTACAGCACTACTAATGAAAAACTGTTTTTT,CASSYSTTNEKLFF
TRBJ1-2,NA,TRBV14,TRBD1,15,TGTGCCAGCAGCCCCCTAACTGACAGGGGAGATGGCTACACCTTC,CASSPLTDRGDGYTF
TRBJ1-3,NA,TRBV29-1,NA,14,TGCAGCGTTGAGATGGGCATCTCTGGAAACACCATATATTTT,CSVEMGISGNTIYF
TRBJ1-2,once,TRBV19,TRBD1,14,TGTGCCAGTAGTATACAGGGGGGGGACTATGGCTACACCTTC,CASSIQGGDYGYTF
TRBJ2-5,NA,TRBV29-1,NA,13,TGCAGCGTTGACAGTTGGCGGCAAGAGACCCAGTACTTC,CSVDSWRQETQYF
TRBJ1-1,NA,TRBV6-5,NA,14,TGTGCCAGCAGTCAGGCGGGGCGCGACACTGAAGCTTTCTTT,CASSQAGRDTEAFF
TRBJ2-1,NA,TRBV7-3,TRBD2,15,TGTGCCAGCAGCCTACTAGCGGGAGGAAGCAATGAGCAGTTCTTC,CASSLLAGGSNEQFF
TRBJ2-5,NA,TRBV27,TRBD2,17,TGTGCCAGCAGTTTAACGGGAGGGCCGCTCTTCCAAGAGACCCAGTACTTC,CASSLTGGPLFQETQYF
TRBJ1-3,NA,TRBV5-6,NA,13,TGTGCCAGCACCGAGGGGGAGTACGGCACCATATATTTT,CASTEGEYGTIYF
TRBJ2-2,NA,TRBV11-2,TRBD1,16,TGTGCCAGCAGCCCAGGGACAGGGCGGGGCACCGGGGAGCTGTTTTTT,CASSPGTGRGTGELFF
TRBJ2-7,NA,TRBV5-4,TRBD1,15,TGTGCCAGCAGCTTGGCGGGACAGTTCTTCTACGAGCAGTACTTC,CASSLAGQFFYEQYF
TRBJ2-6,NA,TRBV7-2,NA,14,TGTGCCAGCAGCCCCAACGGTGGGGCCAACGTCCTGACTTTC,CASSPNGGANVLTF